The rows below give T cell receptor beta chains drawn from one sample of a study of identifying expanded T cells in peripheral blood. Clones were sequenced by immunoSEQ multiplex PCR, and TCRdb holds only the in-frame ones, with some missing. The sample has 85,000 to 95,000 clones; 88% are singletons. Sequencing used blood. The receptors come from a person aged 18-70 years in good health. Both conserved end residues are part of each CDR3.

>TRBV7-5|13
CASGRGRTDTQYF
>TRBV28|11
CASHEGTEAFF
>TRBV5-1|16
CASSLGTGSSGNTIYF
>TRBV6-5|13
CASRYTNTGELFF
>TRBV27|13
CASSFGTDNEQFF
>TRBV6-5|13
CASSLNANYGYTF
>TRBV20-1|11
CSARNGALAFF
>TRBV9|15
CASSVDGQDYQPQHF
>TRBV18|17
CASSPLSGPGAGETQYF
>TRBV28|17
CASSFGLGSSAADTQYF
>TRBV10-2|15
CASSETTVYGNTIYF